Described below is a single T cell receptor beta chain sequence and its context. Method: immunoSEQ multiplex PCR; TCRdb's copy keeps in-frame clones and lacks some. In the table there are 150,000 or so clones, approximately 95% of which are singletons. This entry comes from a study of blood T cell repertoires in COVID-19. In the study overall: The United States, Italy and Spain were the sources of the acute and convalescent COVID-19 samples.

V trimming: 7 bases; J trimming: 10 bases; junction bases outside the gene matches: 10. CDR1 and CDR2 (germline): MNHEY, SVGAGI. The CDR3 is 13 residues long. A Seattle source enrolled patients during active infection and followed them longitudinally. Material: peripheral blood. The chain recombines TRBV6-5 with TRBJ2-1, with 7 bases that match TRBD2. The TCR sequence derives from a woman aged 55-70 years with COVID-19, enrolled during active disease. Here the CDR3 reads CASTGTMIGEQFF. The CDR3 DNA follows: TGTGCCAGCACCGGGACTATGATCGGGGAGCAGTTCTTC.